The T cell receptor (beta chain) described here comes from a study of T-cell memory formation after mild COVID-19. Study summary: Largely, TCR clusters stayed within a single donor. Findings and caveats of the study: The study found balanced CD4/CD8 in clones contracting day 15 to 85 and a CD4+ lean in later expanders.

This clonotype has only a few counts. The antigen remains unidentified. Using constant-segment primers, 5'RACE produced TCR alpha and TCR beta cDNA libraries carrying sample barcodes and UMIs. Each CDR3 protein gets one entry after TCRdb re-called the 5' RACE reads with MiXCR. The profile shows hundreds of thousands of distinct CDR3 sequences, 28% of them singletons. The CDR3 length is 15 residues. The clonotype comes from an adult woman who had mild COVID-19 (a few samples of this study predate the infection). Cell type and time point are not known. This chain uses TRBV12-2 with TRBJ2-5; TRBD1 was called by the table and not checked on the DNA. TRBV12-2 constitutes a pseudogene. Sequences were obtained from PBMCs or a T cell subset sorted from them (not recorded which). The CDR3 protein is CASRFRRRTEETQYF. CDR3 DNA: TGTGCAAGTCGCTTTAGGCGGCGGACAGAAGAGACCCAGTACTTC.